This entry features one T cell receptor beta chain sequence. The sample comes from a study of T cells after yellow fever vaccination. Germline V CDR1 and CDR2: LGHNA, YSLEER. V shed 1 base, J shed 5 bases, and the junction held 4 bases outside the gene matches. The CDR3 consists of 15 residues. MiXCR, run by TCRdb on the 5' RACE reads, gives a single entry per CDR3 protein. The sample consists of hundreds of thousands of distinct CDR3 sequences, 17% of them appearing once. The sequence derives from a man younger than 35 who received the YFV17D yellow fever vaccine. Here the sequenced sample was PBMCs, taken about 5 days after the first yellow fever vaccination. The chain couples TRBV4-3 to TRBJ2-5; TRBD2 aligns across 10 bases. The CDR3 loop is CASSQVPTSGETQYF. CDR3 bases: TGCGCCAGCAGCCAAGTCCCGACTAGCGGGGAGACCCAGTACTTC.